These 21 T cell receptor beta chains came from one sample sequenced in a study of regulatory T cells in long-lasting Graves disease. To make TCR beta libraries, researchers used iRepertoire HTBI primers and Arm-PCR of CDR3 regions. TCRdb redid the calling of the multiplex PCR reads with MiXCR, one entry per CDR3 protein. This table holds 350,000 to 500,000 distinct CDR3 sequences, 21% found once. Described time point: persistent/refractory GD, antithyroid drugs over 5 years with positive TRAb. Making the TCR library involved RNA that had been extracted from PBMCs. The input for sequencing was peripheral blood mononuclear cells (PBMCs), taken when the disease was refractory, from a patient treated with antithyroid drugs. These receptors were collected from a female donor with Graves disease.

This clonotype came up once. The chain carries TRBV19 and TRBJ2-2; no firm D call. Germline values: CDR1 LNHDA, CDR2 SQIVND (reference sequence). V gave up 3 bases and J gave up 4 bases, with 9 bases separating them. The CDR3 extends over 14 amino acids. The CDR3 sequence: CASSITVATGELFF. DNA for the CDR3: TGTGCCAGTAGTATTACGGTCGCCACCGGGGAGCTGTTTTTT.

Regarding this clonotype: A much larger clone is a single base away; this may be a read error. The J gene is TRBJ2-7, the V gene TRBV6-2 or TRBV6-3, with 7 bases fitting TRBD1. CDR1 MNHEY and CDR2 SVGEGT come from the germline V gene. This CDR3 has 11 residues. The V and J ends lost 11 bases and 4 bases, in that order; junction bases with no gene match: 5. The CDR3 nucleotides read TGTGCCTGCAAGGGGGCTTACGAGCAGTACTTC. It is translated as CACKGAYEQYF.

This clonotype occurred a few times. The chain uses TRBV2 and TRBJ2-1; 8 bases align to TRBD2. Per the germline V gene, CDR1 is SNHLY and CDR2 is FYNNEI. The CDR3 spans 15 residues. V dropped 8 bases and J dropped 7; count of bases not matched to a gene: 13. CDR3 coding DNA: TGTGCCAGCTCCTTAGCGGGAAGTGGATGGAATGAGCAGTTCTTC. The encoded protein is CASSLAGSGWNEQFF. The complete variable domain, with remaining parts taken from reference TRBV2 and TRBJ2-1, reads EPEVTQTPSHQVTQMGQEVILRCVPISNHLYFYWYRQILGQKVEFLVSFYNNEISEKSEIFDDQFSVERPDGSNFTLKIRSTKLEDSAMYFCASSLAGSGWNEQFFGPGTRLTVL.

The genes are TRBV7-9 and TRBJ1-2; weak D call: TRBD1 (5 bases). Trimming removed 5 bases from V and 7 bases from J, with 11 bases in between. CDR3 length equals 12 residues. Germline V gene lookup returns CDR1 SEHNR and CDR2 FQNEAQ (reference sequence). The CDR3 DNA follows: TGTGCCAGCAGCCCAGGGAGGGCTGGCTACACCTTC. Translated: CASSPGRAGYTF. Full variable domain (remainder filled in from reference TRBV7-9 and TRBJ1-2): DTGVSQNPRHKITKRGQNVTFRCDPISEHNRLYWYRQTLGQGPEFLTYFQNEAQLEKSRLLSDRFSAERPKGSFSTLEIQRTEQGDSAMYLCASSPGRAGYTFGSGTRLTVV.

This clonotype appeared many times. The chain is built from TRBV2 and TRBJ1-5; no definite D call. The V gene lost 7 bases and the J gene lost 3 bases, with 10 bases spanning the gap. The CDR3 totals 13 residues. Germline-derived CDR1 and CDR2 are SNHLY and FYNNEI. The CDR3: CASNIKDNQPQHF. As DNA, the CDR3 is TGTGCCAGCAATATCAAAGACAATCAGCCCCAGCATTTT. The whole variable domain, remainder taken from reference TRBV2 and TRBJ1-5, is EPEVTQTPSHQVTQMGQEVILRCVPISNHLYFYWYRQILGQKVEFLVSFYNNEISEKSEIFDDQFSVERPDGSNFTLKIRSTKLEDSAMYFCASNIKDNQPQHFGDGTRLSIL.

This clonotype was found many times. This rearrangement joins TRBV10-3 to TRBJ2-7; tentatively, D is TRBD2 (6 bases). V was cut by 0 bases and J by 7 bases, with 10 bases left in between. Germline lookup yields CDR1 ENHRY and CDR2 SYGVKD. The CDR3 sequence is 13 residues long. The DNA for the CDR3 is TGTGCCATCAGTGAGTCGGTGGAGGGAGAGCAGTACTTC. This translates into CAISESVEGEQYF.

This clonotype has just one count. This chain links TRBV5-1 with TRBJ2-1, with 7 positions matching TRBD2. Germline loops: CDR1 SGHRS, CDR2 YFSETQ. This CDR3 has 17 amino acids. V lost 5 bases, J lost 0 bases, and 11 bases stayed unmatched. As DNA, the CDR3 is TGCGCCAGCAGAGGAGCGGGAACAACTATCTCCTACAATGAGCAGTTCTTC. Its protein product is CASRGAGTTISYNEQFF.

This chain uses TRBV28 with TRBJ2-7, with D unclear. Trimming removed 6 bases at V and 6 bases at J, with 15 bases between. The CDR3 extends over 13 amino acids. Germline CDR1 MDHEN, CDR2 SYDVKM. The DNA for the CDR3 is TGTGCCAGCAGCCAATACGTACAGTTCGAGCAGTACTTC. This encodes CASSQYVQFEQYF.

This clonotype was seen a single time. A single base separates this from a much larger clone, so it may be a read error. The chain has TRBV7-9 and TRBJ2-2; D unclear. Per germline, CDR1 SEHNR and CDR2 FQNEAQ (reference sequence). The V gene lost 1 base and the J gene lost 4 bases, with 10 bases spanning the gap. The CDR3 contains 15 residues. The CDR3 bases are TGTGCCAGCAGCTTAGTTCCCAGCGCCACCGGGGAGCTGTTTTTT. It codes for CASSLVPSATGELFF.

As concerns this clonotype: With a much larger clone just one base away, this may be a read error. Likely a read error: the CDR3 ends without its conserved phenylalanine or tryptophan. The V call is TRBV2, the J call TRBJ2-7, with TRBD2 matching 9 bases. Trimming took 5 bases from V and 7 from J; bases not matched to a gene: 12. Germline CDR1 reads SNHLY; CDR2 reads FYNNEI. This CDR3 comprises 15 residues. The CDR3 loop reads CASSPLTSGTGEQYL. Here the CDR3 DNA reads TGTGCCAGCAGTCCCCTGACTAGCGGAACGGGGGAGCAGTACCTC.

The chain is built from TRBV12-3 or TRBV12-4 and TRBJ2-7; TRBD2 is a possible D gene (6 bases). There are 14 residues in the CDR3. The V end lost 3 bases, the J end lost 2 bases, and 11 bases lay between the germline ends. DNA of the CDR3: TGTGCCAGCAGTTTCGATCCGGGGGCCTACGAGCAGTACTTC. Encoded protein: CASSFDPGAYEQYF.

This clonotype has only a few counts. The chain has TRBV7-9 and TRBJ1-3, with 10 bases identical to TRBD1. Germline CDR1 SEHNR, CDR2 FQNEAQ (reference sequence). This CDR3 contains 16 residues. Trimming cost V 6 bases and J 4 bases; bases outside gene matches: 9. CDR3 protein: CASRPSGQGYGNTIYF. The CDR3 DNA reads TGTGCCAGCAGACCCTCGGGACAGGGGTACGGAAACACCATATATTTT.

This clonotype has a count of ten or more. The chain couples TRBV28 to TRBJ2-5; 8 bases align to TRBD2. Germline V gene data show CDR1 as MDHEN and CDR2 as SYDVKM. The CDR3 contains 17 residues. The V and J ends lost 3 bases and 6 bases, in that order; junction bases with no gene match: 15. The DNA for the CDR3 is TGTGCCAGCAGTTTCGGGGGGGCGGGAAGCAACTGGCAGACCCAGTACTTC. Its protein is CASSFGGAGSNWQTQYF.

This clonotype was observed many times. The V call is TRBV27, the J call TRBJ1-5, with D tentatively TRBD1 (5 bases). The germline V gene encodes CDR1 MNHEY and CDR2 SMNVEV (reference sequence). V dropped 6 bases and J dropped 3 bases, with 15 bases sitting between them. The length of the CDR3 is 15 residues. The CDR3 protein is CASSRVGGTNQPQHF. Written as DNA, the CDR3 is TGTGCCAGCAGCCGAGTTGGGGGGACCAATCAGCCCCAGCATTTT.

This clonotype was observed at least ten times. The V call is TRBV20-1, the J call TRBJ2-5, with a tentative D call TRBD2 (5 bases). The germline V gene encodes CDR1 DFQATT and CDR2 SNEGSKA (reference sequence). The V gene lost 2 bases and the J gene lost 0 bases, with 13 bases spanning the gap. The CDR3 totals 15 residues. CDR3 amino acids: CSARSGERNQETQYF. CDR3 sequence (DNA): TGCAGTGCTAGATCCGGGGAGCGAAACCAAGAGACCCAGTACTTC.

There are a few counts of this clonotype. This chain joins TRBV6-1 and TRBJ1-1; weak D call: TRBD1 (5 bases). Germline CDR1 and CDR2: MNHNS and SASEGT. The CDR3 is made up of 15 amino acids. V lost 5 bases and J 2 bases, leaving 15 bases between the germline ends. DNA for the CDR3: TGTGCCAGCAGTCCCAGGACATCGAAAAACACTGAAGCTTTCTTT. Translated: CASSPRTSKNTEAFF.

This clonotype was observed many times. The V gene is TRBV28, the J gene TRBJ2-2; possibly TRBD1 for D (6 bases). V lost 5 bases to trimming and J lost 4 bases, with 14 bases between them. Per germline, CDR1 MDHEN and CDR2 SYDVKM. The CDR3 consists of 15 residues. The CDR3 loop is CASSPNRVGTGELFF. DNA for the CDR3: TGTGCCAGCAGTCCAAACAGGGTGGGCACCGGGGAGCTGTTTTTT. Variable domain in full (rest from reference TRBV28 and TRBJ2-2): DVKVTQSSRYLVKRTGEKVFLECVQDMDHENMFWYRQDPGLGLRLIYFSYDVKMKEKGDIPEGYSVSREKKERFSLILESASTNQTSMYLCASSPNRVGTGELFFGEGSRLTVL.

This clonotype was counted many times. The V gene is TRBV28, the J gene TRBJ2-6; 8 bases are shared with TRBD1. Looked up from germline, CDR1 is MDHEN and CDR2 is SYDVKM. The CDR3 totals 17 residues. The trim removed 6 bases at V and 1 base at J, leaving 8 bases unmatched. As DNA, the CDR3 is TGTGCCAGCAGCAAACCTCAGGGGGCGTCTGGGGCCAACGTCCTGACTTTC. Protein product: CASSKPQGASGANVLTF.

The J gene is TRBJ2-7, the V gene TRBV6-1; 7 bases are a match to TRBD1. J gave up 5 bases and V 11 bases, and 9 bases lay outside the gene matches. This CDR3 comprises 12 residues. Per germline, CDR1 MNHNS and CDR2 SASEGT. The CDR3 reads CAGTLTGNEQYF. The CDR3 coding sequence is TGTGCCGGCACTTTGACAGGGAACGAGCAGTACTTC.

The chain couples TRBV20-1 to TRBJ2-1, with 9 bases that match TRBD1. The germline gives CDR1 DFQATT, CDR2 SNEGSKA (reference sequence). V lost 6 bases and J lost 4; bases outside the gene matches: 7. The CDR3 is made up of 14 amino acids. The CDR3 nucleotides are TGCAGTGCAGACTGGGACAGGGCTTACAATGAGCAGTTCTTC. Its protein is CSADWDRAYNEQFF.

A note on this clonotype: A much larger clone lies a single base off, so this may be a read error. The J gene is TRBJ1-5, the V gene TRBV27; D is possibly TRBD1 (6 bases). V was trimmed by 4 bases and J by 9 bases, leaving 19 bases between them. Germline CDR1 is MNHEY and CDR2 is SMNVEV (reference sequence). This CDR3 is 15 amino acids long. The chain's CDR3 is CASSYSGEGHRPQHF. In DNA, the CDR3 is TGTGCCAGCAGTTACTCAGGGGAAGGGCATCGGCCCCAGCATTTT.